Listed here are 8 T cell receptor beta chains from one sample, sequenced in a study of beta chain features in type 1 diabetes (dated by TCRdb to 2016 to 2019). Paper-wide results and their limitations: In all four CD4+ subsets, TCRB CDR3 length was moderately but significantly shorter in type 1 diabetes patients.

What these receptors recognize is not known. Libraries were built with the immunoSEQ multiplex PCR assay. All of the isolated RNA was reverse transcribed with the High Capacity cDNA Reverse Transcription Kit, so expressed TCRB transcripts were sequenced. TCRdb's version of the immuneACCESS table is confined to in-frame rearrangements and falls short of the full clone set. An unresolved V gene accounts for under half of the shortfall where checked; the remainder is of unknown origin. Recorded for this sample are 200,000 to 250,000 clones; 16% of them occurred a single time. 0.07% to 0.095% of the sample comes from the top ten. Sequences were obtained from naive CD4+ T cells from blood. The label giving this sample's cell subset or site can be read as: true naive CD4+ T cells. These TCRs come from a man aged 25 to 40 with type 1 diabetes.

The CDR3 bases are TGTGCCAGCAGTTACTCGGTGTCCAGGGTTCGTGGCTACACCTTC. The encoded protein is CASSYSVSRVRGYTF. The rearrangement links TRBV6-5 to TRBJ1-2, with D maybe TRBD1 (5 bases). Trimming shortened V by 0 bases and J by 7 bases, and 15 bases separated the two germline ends. The CDR3 is made up of 15 amino acids. Germline V CDR1 and CDR2: MNHEY, SVGAGI.

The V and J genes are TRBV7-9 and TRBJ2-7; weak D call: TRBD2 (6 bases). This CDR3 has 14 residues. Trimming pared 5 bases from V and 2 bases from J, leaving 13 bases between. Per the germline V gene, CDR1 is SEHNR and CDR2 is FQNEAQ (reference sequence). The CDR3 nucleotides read TGTGCCAGCAGCCGTGGGGAGGTAACCTACGAGCAGTACTTC. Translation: CASSRGEVTYEQYF.

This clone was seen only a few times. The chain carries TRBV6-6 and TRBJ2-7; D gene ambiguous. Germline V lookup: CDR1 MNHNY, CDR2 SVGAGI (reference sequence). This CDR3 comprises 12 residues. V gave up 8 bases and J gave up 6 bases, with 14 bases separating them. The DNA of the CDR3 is TGTGCCAGCTCCCCCGGTTTGGGCGAGCAGTACTTC. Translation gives CASSPGLGEQYF.

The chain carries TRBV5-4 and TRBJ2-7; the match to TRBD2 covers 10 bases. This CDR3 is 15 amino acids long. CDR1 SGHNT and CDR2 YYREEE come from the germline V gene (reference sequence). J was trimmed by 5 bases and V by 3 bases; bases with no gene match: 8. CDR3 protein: CASSYLAGETNEQYF. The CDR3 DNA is TGTGCCAGCAGCTACCTAGCGGGAGAGACCAACGAGCAGTACTTC. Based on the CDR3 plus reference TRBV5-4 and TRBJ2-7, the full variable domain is ETGVTQSPTHLIKTRGQQVTLRCSSQSGHNTVSWYQQALGQGPQFIFQYYREEENGRGNFPPRFSGLQFPNYSSELNVNALELDDSALYLCASSYLAGETNEQYFGPGTRLTVT.

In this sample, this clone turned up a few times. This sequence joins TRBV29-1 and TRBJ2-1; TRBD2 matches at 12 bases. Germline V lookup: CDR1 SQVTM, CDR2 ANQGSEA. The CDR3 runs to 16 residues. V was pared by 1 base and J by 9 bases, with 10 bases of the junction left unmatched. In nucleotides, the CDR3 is TGCAGCGTTGAAGGGCTAGCGGGAGGGTTTGGGCGTGAGCAGTTCTTC. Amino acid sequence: CSVEGLAGGFGREQFF.

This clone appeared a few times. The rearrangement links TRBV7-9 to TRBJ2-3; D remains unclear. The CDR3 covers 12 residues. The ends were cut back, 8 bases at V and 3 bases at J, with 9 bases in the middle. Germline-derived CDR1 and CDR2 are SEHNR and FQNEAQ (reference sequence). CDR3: CASPVGTDTQYF. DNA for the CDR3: TGTGCCAGCCCCGTAGGGACAGATACGCAGTATTTT.

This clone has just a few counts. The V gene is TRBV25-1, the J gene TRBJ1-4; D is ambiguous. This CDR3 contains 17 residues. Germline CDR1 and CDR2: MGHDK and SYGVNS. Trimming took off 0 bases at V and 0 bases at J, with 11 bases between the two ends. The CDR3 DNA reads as TGTGCCAGCAGTGAATATTTCGGTTCTGCAACTAATGAAAAACTGTTTTTT. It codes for CASSEYFGSATNEKLFF.

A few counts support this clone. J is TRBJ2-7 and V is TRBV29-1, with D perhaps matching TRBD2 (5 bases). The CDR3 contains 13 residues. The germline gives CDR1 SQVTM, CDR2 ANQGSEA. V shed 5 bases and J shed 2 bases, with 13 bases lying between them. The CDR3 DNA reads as TGCAGCGTTAGAAATTCGGGGACCTACGAGCAGTACTTC. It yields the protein CSVRNSGTYEQYF.